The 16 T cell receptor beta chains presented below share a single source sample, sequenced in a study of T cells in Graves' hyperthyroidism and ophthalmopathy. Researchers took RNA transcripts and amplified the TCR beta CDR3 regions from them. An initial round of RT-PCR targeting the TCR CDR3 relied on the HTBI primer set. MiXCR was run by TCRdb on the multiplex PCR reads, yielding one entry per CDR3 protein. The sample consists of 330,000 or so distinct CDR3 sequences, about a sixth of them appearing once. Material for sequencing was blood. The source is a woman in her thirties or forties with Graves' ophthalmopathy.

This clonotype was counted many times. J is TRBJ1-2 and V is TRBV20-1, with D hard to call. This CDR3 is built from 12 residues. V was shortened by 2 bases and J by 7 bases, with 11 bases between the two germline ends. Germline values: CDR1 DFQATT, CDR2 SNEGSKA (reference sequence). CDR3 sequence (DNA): TGCAGTGCTAGATACGTCGAGCTTGGCTACACCTTC. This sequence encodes CSARYVELGYTF.

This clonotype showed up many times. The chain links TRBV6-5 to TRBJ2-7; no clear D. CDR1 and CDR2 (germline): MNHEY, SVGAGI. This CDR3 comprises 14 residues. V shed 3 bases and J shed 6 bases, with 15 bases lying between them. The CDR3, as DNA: TGTGCCAGCAGTTATTTTAGTAAGGGCGGCGAGCAGTACTTC. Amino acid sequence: CASSYFSKGGEQYF.

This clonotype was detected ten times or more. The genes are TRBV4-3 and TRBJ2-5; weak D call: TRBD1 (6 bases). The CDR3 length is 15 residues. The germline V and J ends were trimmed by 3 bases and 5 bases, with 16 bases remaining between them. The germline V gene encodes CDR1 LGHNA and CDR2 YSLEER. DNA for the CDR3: TGCGCCAGCAGCCAGTCCCTGGGACAACGGGAGACCCAGTACTTC. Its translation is CASSQSLGQRETQYF.

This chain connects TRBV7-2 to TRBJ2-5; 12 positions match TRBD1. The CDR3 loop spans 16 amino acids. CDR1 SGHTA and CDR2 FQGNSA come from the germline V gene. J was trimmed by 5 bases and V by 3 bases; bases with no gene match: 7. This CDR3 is CASSLDSGTGGETQYF. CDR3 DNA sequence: TGTGCCAGCAGCTTGGATTCCGGGACAGGGGGCGAGACCCAGTACTTC. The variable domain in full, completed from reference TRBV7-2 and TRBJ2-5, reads GAGVSQSPSNKVTEKGKDVELRCDPISGHTALYWYRQSLGQGLEFLIYFQGNSAPDKSGLPSDRFSAERTGGSVSTLTIQRTQQEDSAVYLCASSLDSGTGGETQYFGPGTRLLVL.

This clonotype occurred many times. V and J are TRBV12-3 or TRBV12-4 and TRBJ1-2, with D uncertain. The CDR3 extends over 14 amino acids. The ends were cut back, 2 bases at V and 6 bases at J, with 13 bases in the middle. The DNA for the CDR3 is TGTGCCAGCAGTTTAAATTCGGTCAGCAATGGCTACACCTTC. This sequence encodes CASSLNSVSNGYTF.

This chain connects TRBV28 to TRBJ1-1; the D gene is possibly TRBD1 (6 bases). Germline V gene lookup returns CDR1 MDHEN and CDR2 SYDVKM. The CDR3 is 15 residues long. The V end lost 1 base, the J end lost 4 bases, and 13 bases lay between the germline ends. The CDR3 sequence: CASSLSQQGGTEAFF. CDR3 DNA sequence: TGTGCCAGCAGTTTATCCCAACAGGGTGGCACTGAAGCTTTCTTT.

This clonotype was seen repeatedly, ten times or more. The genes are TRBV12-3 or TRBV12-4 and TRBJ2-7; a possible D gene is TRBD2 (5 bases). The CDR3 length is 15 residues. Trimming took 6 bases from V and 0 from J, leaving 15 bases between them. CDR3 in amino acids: CASSPHTGSSYEQYF. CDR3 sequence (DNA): TGTGCCAGCAGCCCCCACACGGGAAGCTCCTACGAGCAGTACTTC.

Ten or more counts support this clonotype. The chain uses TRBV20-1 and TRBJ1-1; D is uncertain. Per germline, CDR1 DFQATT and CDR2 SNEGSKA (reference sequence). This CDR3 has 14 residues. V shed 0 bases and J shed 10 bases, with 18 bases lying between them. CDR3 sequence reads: CSARDSSGPRGAFF. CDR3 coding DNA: TGCAGTGCTAGAGATTCTTCGGGTCCCCGGGGAGCTTTCTTT.

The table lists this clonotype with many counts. Here the CDR3 DNA reads TGCAGTGCCCCCTGGGGGACAGGGGACTCAGAGACCCAGTACTTC. Amino acids: CSAPWGTGDSETQYF. V usage is TRBV20-1 and J usage is TRBJ2-5; 10 bases agree with TRBD1. CDR3 length: 15 amino acids. Losses at the gene ends were 6 bases for V and 4 bases for J; bases not matched to a gene: 11. Germline assignment: CDR1 DFQATT and CDR2 SNEGSKA (reference sequence).

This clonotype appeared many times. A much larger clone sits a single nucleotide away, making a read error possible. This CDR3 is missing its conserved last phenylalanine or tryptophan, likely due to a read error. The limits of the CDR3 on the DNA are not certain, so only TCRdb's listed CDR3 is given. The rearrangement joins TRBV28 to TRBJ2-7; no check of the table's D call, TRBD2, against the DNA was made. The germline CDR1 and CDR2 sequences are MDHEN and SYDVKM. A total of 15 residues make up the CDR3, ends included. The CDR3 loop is CASRELRTRSYEQYL.

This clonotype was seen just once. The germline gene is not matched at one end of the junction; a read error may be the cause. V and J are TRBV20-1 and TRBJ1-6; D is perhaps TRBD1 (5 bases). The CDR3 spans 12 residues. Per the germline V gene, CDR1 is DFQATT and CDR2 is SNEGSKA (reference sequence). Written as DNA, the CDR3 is TGCAGTATCGGGACTCACCAAGAGACCCTGTACTTT. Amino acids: CSIGTHQETLYF.

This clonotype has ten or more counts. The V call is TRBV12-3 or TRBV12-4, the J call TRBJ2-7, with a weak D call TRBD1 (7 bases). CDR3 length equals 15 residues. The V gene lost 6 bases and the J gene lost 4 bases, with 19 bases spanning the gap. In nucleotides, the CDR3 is TGTGCCAGCAGGTATTCAGGGGGAGGACGGTACGAGCAGTACTTC. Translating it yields CASRYSGGGRYEQYF.

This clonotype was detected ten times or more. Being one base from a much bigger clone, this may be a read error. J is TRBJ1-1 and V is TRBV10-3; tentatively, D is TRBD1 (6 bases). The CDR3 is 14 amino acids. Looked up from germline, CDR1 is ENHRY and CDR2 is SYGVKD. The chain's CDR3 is CAISGNRVNTEASF. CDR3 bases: TGTGCCATCAGCGGGAACAGGGTAAACACTGAAGCTTCCTTT.

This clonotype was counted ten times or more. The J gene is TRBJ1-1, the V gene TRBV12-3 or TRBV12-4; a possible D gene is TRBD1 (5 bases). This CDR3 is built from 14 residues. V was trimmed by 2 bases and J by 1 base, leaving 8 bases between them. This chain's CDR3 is CASSLTDTNTEAFF. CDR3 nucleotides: TGTGCCAGCAGTTTAACGGACACGAACACTGAAGCTTTCTTT.

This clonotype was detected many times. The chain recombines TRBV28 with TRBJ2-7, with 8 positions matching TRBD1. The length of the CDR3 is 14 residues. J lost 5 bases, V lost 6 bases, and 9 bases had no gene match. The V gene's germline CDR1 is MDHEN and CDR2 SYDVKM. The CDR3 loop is CASRKDRAPDEQYF. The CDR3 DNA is TGTGCCAGCAGAAAGGACAGGGCCCCCGACGAGCAGTACTTC. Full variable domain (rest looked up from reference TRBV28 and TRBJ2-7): DVKVTQSSRYLVKRTGEKVFLECVQDMDHENMFWYRQDPGLGLRLIYFSYDVKMKEKGDIPEGYSVSREKKERFSLILESASTNQTSMYLCASRKDRAPDEQYFGPGTRLTVT.

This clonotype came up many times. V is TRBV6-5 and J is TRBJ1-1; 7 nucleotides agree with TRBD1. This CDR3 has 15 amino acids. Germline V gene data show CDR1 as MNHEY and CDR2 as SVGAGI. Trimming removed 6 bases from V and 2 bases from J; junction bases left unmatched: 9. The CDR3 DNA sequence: TGTGCCAGCAGCAATCCGGACAGGCAAAACACTGAAGCTTTCTTT. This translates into CASSNPDRQNTEAFF.